What follows is one TCR beta chain and its context. This record belongs to a study of control samples from healthy donors and cancer patients. CDR1 is LNHDA and CDR2 is SQIVND in the germline V gene (reference sequence). This CDR3 has 15 amino acids. Trimming at V came to 5 bases and at J to 6 bases, leaving 9 bases not matched to a gene. Using immunoSEQ multiplex PCR, the repertoire was profiled, and TCRdb retains in-frame clones only, with some absent. The sample consists of 90,000 or so clones, about 87% of them appearing once. The origin of this receptor is a woman in her seventies in good health. The V call is TRBV19, the J call TRBJ1-5, with TRBD1 matching over 8 bases. Source material: blood. CDR3 protein: CASSSGQGGGQPQHF. The CDR3 nucleotides read TGTGCCAGTAGTTCAGGACAGGGTGGAGGTCAGCCCCAGCATTTT.